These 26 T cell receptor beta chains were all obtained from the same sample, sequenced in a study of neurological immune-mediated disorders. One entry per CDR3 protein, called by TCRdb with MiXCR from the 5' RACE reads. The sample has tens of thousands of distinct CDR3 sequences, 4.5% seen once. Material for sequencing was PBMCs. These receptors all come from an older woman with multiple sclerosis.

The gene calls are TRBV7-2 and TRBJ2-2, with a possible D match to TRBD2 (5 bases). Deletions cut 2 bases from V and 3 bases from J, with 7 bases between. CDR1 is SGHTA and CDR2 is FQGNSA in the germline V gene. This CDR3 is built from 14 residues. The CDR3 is CASSLRGYTGELFF. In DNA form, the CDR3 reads TGTGCCAGCAGCTTACGGGGTTACACCGGGGAGCTGTTTTTT.

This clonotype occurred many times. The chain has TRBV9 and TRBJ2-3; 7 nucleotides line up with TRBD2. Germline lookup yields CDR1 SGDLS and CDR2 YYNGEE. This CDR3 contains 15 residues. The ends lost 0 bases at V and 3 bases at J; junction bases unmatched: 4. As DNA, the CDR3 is TGTGCCAGCAGCGTAGTAGGGAGGGCGACAGATACGCAGTATTTT. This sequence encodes CASSVVGRATDTQYF.

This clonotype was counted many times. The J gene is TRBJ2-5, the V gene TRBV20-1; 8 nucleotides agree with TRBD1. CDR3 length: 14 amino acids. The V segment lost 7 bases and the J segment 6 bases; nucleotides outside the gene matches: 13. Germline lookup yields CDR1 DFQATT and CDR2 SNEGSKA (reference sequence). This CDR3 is CSVNRDRWQQTQYF. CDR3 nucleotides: TGCAGTGTTAACCGGGACAGGTGGCAACAGACCCAGTACTTC.

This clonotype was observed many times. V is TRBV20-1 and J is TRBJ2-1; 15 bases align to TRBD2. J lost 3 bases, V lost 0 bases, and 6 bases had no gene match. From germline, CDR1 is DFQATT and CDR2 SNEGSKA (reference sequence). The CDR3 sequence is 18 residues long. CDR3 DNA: TGCAGTGCTAGAGAAGGGACTAGCGGGGGGTTCGTCTACAATGAGCAGTTCTTC. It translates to CSAREGTSGGFVYNEQFF.

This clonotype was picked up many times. CDR3 sequence reads: CASSSRGNNEQFF. In DNA form, the CDR3 reads TGCGCCAGCAGCTCTCGGGGGAACAATGAGCAGTTCTTC. This sequence joins TRBV5-1 and TRBJ2-1, with D perhaps TRBD2 (6 bases). This CDR3 has 13 amino acids. V shed 3 bases and J shed 5 bases, with 9 bases lying between them. Germline values: CDR1 SGHRS, CDR2 YFSETQ.

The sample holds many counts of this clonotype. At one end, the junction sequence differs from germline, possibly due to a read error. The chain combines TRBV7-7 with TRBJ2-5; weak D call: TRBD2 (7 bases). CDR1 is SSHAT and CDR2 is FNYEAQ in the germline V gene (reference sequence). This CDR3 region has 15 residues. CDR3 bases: TGTGCTAGCAGCTTGGGGGGGCAGAAGCAAGAGACCCAGTACTTC. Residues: CASSLGGQKQETQYF.

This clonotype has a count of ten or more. Written as DNA, the CDR3 is TGTGCCAGCAGCCGATCGGGGAATCAGCCCCAGCATTTT. Encoded protein: CASSRSGNQPQHF. The chain employs TRBV12-3 or TRBV12-4 and TRBJ1-5; D uncertain. CDR3 length equals 13 residues. The V and J ends lost 6 bases and 4 bases respectively, with 10 bases between them.

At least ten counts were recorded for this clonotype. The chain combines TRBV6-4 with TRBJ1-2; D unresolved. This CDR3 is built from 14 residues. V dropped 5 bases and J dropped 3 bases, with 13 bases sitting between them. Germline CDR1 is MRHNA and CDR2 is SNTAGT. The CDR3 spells CASSQRESDYGYTF. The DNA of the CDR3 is TGTGCCAGCAGTCAGCGTGAGAGCGACTATGGCTACACCTTC.

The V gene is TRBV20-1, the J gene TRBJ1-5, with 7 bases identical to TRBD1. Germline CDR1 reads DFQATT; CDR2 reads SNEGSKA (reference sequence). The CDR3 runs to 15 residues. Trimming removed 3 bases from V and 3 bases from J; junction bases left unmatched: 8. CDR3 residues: CSARTSDRHNQPQHF. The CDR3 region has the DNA TGCAGTGCTAGGACTTCGGACAGGCACAATCAGCCCCAGCATTTT.

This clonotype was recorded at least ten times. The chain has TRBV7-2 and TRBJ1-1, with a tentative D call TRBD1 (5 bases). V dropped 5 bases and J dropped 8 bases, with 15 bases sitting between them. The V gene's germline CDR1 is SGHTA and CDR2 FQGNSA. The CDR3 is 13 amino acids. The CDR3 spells CASSLRGELEAFF. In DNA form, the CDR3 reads TGTGCCAGCAGCCTCCGAGGGGAGCTGGAAGCTTTCTTT.

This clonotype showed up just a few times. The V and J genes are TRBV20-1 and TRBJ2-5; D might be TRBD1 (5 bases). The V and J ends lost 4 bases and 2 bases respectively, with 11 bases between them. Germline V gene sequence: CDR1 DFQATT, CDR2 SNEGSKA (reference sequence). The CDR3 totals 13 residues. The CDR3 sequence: CSAIRQQQETQYF. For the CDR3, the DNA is TGCAGTGCTATTCGACAGCAACAAGAGACCCAGTACTTC.

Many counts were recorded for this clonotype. The CDR3 spells CASRRTGRGRTDTQYF. CDR3 in DNA: TGTGCCAGCAGGCGGACAGGGCGAGGACGCACAGATACGCAGTATTTT. This rearrangement joins TRBV11-2 to TRBJ2-3; 8 bases line up with TRBD1. The CDR3 extends over 16 amino acids. CDR1 and CDR2 (germline): SGHAT, FQNNGV. J lost 1 base, V lost 6 bases, and 9 bases had no gene match.

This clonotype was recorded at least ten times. CDR3 DNA sequence: TGCAGTGCAAGAGACCCACGGGTCCTAAAGCAGTACGTC. Protein: CSARDPRVLKQYV. The chain joins TRBV20-1 to TRBJ2-7; D remains unclear. The CDR3 covers 13 residues. Looked up from germline, CDR1 is DFQATT and CDR2 is SNEGSKA (reference sequence).

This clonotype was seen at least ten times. CDR3 nucleotides: TGCGCCAGCAGCTCCGACTCGAGACAGACCCAGTACTTC. This translates into CASSSDSRQTQYF. The chain recombines TRBV4-1 with TRBJ2-5; D ambiguous. Germline CDR1 reads MGHRA; CDR2 reads YSYEKL. This CDR3 is built from 13 residues. Trimming left V 5 bases short and J 6 bases short, with 13 bases between.

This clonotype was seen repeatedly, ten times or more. CDR3 residues: CAIGGLAENIQYF. The CDR3 bases are TGTGCCATCGGCGGACTAGCGGAAAACATTCAGTACTTC. The rearrangement uses TRBV10-3 and TRBJ2-4; 10 nucleotides agree with TRBD2. CDR1 is ENHRY and CDR2 is SYGVKD in the germline V gene. This CDR3 has 13 amino acids. J lost 5 bases, V lost 8 bases, and 3 bases had no gene match.

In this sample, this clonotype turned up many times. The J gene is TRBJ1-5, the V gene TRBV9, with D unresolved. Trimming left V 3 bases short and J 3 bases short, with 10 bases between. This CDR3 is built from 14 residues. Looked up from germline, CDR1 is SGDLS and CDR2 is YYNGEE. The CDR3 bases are TGTGCCAGCAGCGGGGAAGGGTACAATCAGCCCCAGCATTTT. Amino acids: CASSGEGYNQPQHF.

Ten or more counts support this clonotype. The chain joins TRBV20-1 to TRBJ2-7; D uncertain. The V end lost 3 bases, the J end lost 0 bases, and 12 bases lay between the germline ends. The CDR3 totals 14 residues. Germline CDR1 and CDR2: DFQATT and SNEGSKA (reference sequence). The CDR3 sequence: CSARRTASSYEQYF. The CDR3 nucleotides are TGCAGTGCTAGGCGGACCGCGAGCTCCTACGAGCAGTACTTC.

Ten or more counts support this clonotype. CDR3: CATSRVYGFTDTQYF. The CDR3 nucleotides are TGTGCCACCAGCAGAGTATACGGATTCACAGATACGCAGTATTTT. The rearrangement uses TRBV15 and TRBJ2-3; D ambiguous. The germline V gene encodes CDR1 LNHNV and CDR2 YYDKDF (reference sequence). This CDR3 comprises 15 residues. The ends were cut back, 1 base at V and 2 bases at J, with 10 bases in the middle.

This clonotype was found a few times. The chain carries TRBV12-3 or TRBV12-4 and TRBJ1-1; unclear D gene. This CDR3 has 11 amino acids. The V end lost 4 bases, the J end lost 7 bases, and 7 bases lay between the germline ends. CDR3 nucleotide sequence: TGTGCCAGCAGTTACGGTATTGAAGCTTTCTTT. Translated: CASSYGIEAFF.

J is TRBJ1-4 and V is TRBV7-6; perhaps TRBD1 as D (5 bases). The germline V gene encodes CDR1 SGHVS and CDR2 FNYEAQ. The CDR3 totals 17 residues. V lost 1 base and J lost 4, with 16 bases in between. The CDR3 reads CASSLGSGAAYNEKLFF. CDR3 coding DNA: TGTGCCAGCAGCTTAGGATCTGGGGCAGCTTATAATGAAAAACTGTTTTTT.

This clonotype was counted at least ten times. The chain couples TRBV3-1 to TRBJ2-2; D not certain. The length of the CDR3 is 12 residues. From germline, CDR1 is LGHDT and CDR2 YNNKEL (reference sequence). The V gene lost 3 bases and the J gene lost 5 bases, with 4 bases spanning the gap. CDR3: CASSHYTGELFF. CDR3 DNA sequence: TGTGCCAGCAGCCATTATACCGGGGAGCTGTTTTTT.

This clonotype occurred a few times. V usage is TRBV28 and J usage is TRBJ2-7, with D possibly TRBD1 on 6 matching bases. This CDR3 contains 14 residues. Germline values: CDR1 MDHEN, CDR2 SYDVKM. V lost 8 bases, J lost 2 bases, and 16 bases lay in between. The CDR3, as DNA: TGTGCCAGCCGGCCGGGACAAGTACCCTACGAGCAGTACTTC. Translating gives CASRPGQVPYEQYF.

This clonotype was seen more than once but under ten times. CDR3 loop: CASSLSGTEHGELFF. The CDR3 nucleotides are TGCGCCAGCAGCTTGTCGGGGACAGAGCACGGGGAGCTGTTTTTT. This chain uses TRBV5-1 with TRBJ2-2; 7 bases are a match to TRBD1. Trimming removed 1 base from V and 7 bases from J; junction bases left unmatched: 7. Germline CDR1 reads SGHRS; CDR2 reads YFSETQ. The CDR3 covers 15 residues.

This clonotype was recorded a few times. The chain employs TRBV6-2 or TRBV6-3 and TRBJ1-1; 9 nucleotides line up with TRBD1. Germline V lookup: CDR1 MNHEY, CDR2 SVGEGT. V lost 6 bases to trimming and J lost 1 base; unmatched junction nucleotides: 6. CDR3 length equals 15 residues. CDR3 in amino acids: CASRGGQGQNTEAFF. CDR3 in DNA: TGTGCCAGCAGGGGGGGACAGGGACAGAACACTGAAGCTTTCTTT.

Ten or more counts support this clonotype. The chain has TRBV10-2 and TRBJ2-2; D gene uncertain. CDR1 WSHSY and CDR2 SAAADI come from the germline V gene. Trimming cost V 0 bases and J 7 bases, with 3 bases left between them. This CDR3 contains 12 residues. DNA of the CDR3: TGCGCCAGCAGTGAGTCGGGCGGGGAGCTGTTTTTT. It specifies CASSESGGELFF.

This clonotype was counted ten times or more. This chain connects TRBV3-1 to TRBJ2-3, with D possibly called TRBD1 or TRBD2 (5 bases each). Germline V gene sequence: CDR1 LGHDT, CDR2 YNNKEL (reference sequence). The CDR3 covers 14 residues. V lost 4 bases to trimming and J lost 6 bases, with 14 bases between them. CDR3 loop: CASSPGPTGDTQYF. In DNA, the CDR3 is TGTGCCAGCAGCCCGGGACCAACGGGGGATACGCAGTATTTT.